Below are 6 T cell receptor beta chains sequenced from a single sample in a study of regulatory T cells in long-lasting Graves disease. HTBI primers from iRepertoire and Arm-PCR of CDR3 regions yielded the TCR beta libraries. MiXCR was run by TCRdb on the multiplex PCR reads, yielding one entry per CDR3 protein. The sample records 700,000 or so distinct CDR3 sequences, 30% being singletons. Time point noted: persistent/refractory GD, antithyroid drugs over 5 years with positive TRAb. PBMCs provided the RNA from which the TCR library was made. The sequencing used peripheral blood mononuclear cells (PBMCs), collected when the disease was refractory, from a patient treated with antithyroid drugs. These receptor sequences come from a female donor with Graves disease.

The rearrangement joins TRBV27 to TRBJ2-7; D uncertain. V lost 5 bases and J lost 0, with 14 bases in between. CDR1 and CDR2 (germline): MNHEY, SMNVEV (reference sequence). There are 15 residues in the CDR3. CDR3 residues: CASSHIRKNSYEQYF. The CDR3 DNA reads TGTGCCAGCAGTCACATACGGAAGAACTCCTACGAGCAGTACTTC.

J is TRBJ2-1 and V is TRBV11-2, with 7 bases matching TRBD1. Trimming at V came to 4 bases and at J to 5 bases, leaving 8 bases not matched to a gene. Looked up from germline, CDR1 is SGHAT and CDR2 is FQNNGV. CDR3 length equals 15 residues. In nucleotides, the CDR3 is TGTGCCAGCAGCTGGCAGGGACAGCCTGACAATGAGCAGTTCTTC. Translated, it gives CASSWQGQPDNEQFF. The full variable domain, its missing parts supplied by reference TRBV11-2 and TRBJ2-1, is EAGVAQSPRYKIIEKRQSVAFWCNPISGHATLYWYQQILGQGPKLLIQFQNNGVVDDSQLPKDRFSAERLKGVDSTLKIQPAKLEDSAVYLCASSWQGQPDNEQFFGPGTRLTVL.

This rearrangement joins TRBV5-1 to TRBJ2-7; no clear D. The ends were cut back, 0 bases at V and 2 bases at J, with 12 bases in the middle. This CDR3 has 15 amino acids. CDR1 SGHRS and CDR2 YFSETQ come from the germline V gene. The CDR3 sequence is CASSLAELGTYEQYF. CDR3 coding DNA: TGCGCCAGCAGCTTGGCCGAGCTAGGAACCTACGAGCAGTACTTC.

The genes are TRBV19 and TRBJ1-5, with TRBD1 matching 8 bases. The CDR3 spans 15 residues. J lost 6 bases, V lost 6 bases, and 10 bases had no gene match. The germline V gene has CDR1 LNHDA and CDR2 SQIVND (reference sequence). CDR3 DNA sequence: TGTGCCAGTAGCCAGACAGGGGATAAGAGTCAGCCCCAGCATTTT. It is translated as CASSQTGDKSQPQHF.

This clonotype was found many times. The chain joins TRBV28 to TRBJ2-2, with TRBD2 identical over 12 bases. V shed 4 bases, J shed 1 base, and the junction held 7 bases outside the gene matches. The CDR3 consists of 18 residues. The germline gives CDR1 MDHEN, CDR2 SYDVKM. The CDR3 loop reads CASSWTSGTVLNTGELFF. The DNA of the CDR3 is TGTGCCAGCAGTTGGACTAGCGGGACGGTCCTGAACACCGGGGAGCTGTTTTTT.

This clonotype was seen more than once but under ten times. The CDR3 region is CASSRVPRQATYGYTF. The CDR3 DNA reads as TGTGCCAGTAGTCGAGTTCCCCGACAGGCCACCTATGGCTACACCTTC. This sequence joins TRBV19 and TRBJ1-2; the D gene is possibly TRBD1 (6 bases). The CDR3 covers 16 residues. V dropped 5 bases and J dropped 4 bases, with 20 bases sitting between them. Germline V gene data show CDR1 as LNHDA and CDR2 as SQIVND (reference sequence).